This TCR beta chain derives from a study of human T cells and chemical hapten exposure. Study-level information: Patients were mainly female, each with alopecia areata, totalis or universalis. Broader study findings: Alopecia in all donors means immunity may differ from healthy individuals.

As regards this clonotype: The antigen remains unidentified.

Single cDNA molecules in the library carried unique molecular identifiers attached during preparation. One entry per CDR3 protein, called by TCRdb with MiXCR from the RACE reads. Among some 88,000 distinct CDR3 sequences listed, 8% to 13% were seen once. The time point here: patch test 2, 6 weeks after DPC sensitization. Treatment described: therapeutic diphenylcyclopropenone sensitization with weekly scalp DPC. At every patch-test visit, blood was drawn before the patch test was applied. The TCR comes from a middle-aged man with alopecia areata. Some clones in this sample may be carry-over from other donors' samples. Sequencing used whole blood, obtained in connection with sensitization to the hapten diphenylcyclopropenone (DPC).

The CDR3 protein is CASSPGTAQETQYF. CDR3 nucleotides: TGCGCCAGCAGTCCTGGGACAGCACAAGAGACCCAGTACTTC. J is TRBJ2-5 and V is TRBV5-1; TRBD1 agrees at 7 bases. This CDR3 is 14 amino acids long. V was clipped by 5 bases and J by 2 bases; unmatched bases: 6. The germline V gene has CDR1 SGHRS and CDR2 YFSETQ.